This TCR beta chain was captured in a study of spatial heterogeneity in lung cancer. Study-level background: Strong correlation was found between tumor-region TCR transcript counts and a T cell module score from matched bulk RNA-seq. The study, taken as a whole, reports: Within tumors, counts of expanded alpha and beta TCRs tracked tumor mutation counts.

A word on this clonotype: Its antigen is as yet unknown.

On each TCR cDNA molecule, a unique molecular identifier was present. Via MiXCR, TCRdb re-called the 5' RACE reads, giving one row per CDR3 protein. The data contain 2,900 or so distinct CDR3 sequences, 15% of them singletons. This sample's time point: sample taken at primary tumor resection. No cells were sorted before sequencing. The whole RNA sequenced was extracted from tumor, nontumor lung or frozen PBMC. Trimming took 3 bases from V and 3 from J, leaving 10 bases between them. CDR3 length equals 14 residues. CDR1 and CDR2 from the germline V gene are SGHTA and FQGNSA. The sequence was collected from a female donor with early-stage non-small cell lung cancer. The chain employs TRBV7-2 and TRBJ2-3; D perhaps matches TRBD1 (6 bases). Here the sequenced sample was lung tumor tissue, taken at surgery. The CDR3 nucleotides are TGTGCCAGCAGCTTTGACAGGTTGACAGATACGCAGTATTTT. This translates into CASSFDRLTDTQYF.